What follows is one TCR beta chain and its context. The donors were members of the validation cohort comprising 100 to 150 subjects, separate from the roughly 700-subject first cohort. The entry originates in a study of cytomegalovirus exposure and HLA in healthy donors. V was pared by 0 bases and J by 1 base, with 7 bases between. The CDR3 covers 15 residues. Germline V gives CDR1 SGDLS, CDR2 YYNGEE. The protocol was immunoSEQ multiplex PCR, while the TCRdb copy is restricted to in-frame clones and leaves out a portion. This repertoire shows 250,000 to 300,000 clones, 90% found once; its top ten account for 0.3% to 0.4%.

The sample comprised PBMCs. The rearrangement joins TRBV9 to TRBJ2-2; D is ambiguous. The TCR originated in a woman between 18 and 30 years old in good health and CMV-seronegative. The CDR3 reads CASSVAGVNTGELFF. In nucleotides, the CDR3 is TGTGCCAGCAGCGTAGCAGGCGTGAACACCGGGGAGCTGTTTTTT. Based on the CDR3 plus reference TRBV9 and TRBJ2-2, the full variable domain is DSGVTQTPKHLITATGQRVTLRCSPRSGDLSVYWYQQSLDQGLQFLIQYYNGEERAKGNILERFSAQQFPDLHSELNLSSLELGDSALYFCASSVAGVNTGELFFGEGSRLTVL.